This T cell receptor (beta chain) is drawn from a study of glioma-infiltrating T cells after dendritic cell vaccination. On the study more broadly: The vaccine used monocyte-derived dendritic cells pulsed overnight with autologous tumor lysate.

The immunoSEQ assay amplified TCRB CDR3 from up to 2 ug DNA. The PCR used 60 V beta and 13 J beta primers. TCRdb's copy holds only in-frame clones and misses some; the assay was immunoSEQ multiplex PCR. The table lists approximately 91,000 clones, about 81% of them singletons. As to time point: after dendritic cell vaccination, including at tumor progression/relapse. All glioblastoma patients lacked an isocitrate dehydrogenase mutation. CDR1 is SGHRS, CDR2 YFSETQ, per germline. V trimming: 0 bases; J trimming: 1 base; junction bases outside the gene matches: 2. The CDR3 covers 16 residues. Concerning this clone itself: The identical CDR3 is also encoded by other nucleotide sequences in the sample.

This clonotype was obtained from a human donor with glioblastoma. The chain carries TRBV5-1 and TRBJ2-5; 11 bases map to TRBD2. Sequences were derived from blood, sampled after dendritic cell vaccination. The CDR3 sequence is CASSLALAGGQETQYF. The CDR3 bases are TGCGCCAGCAGCTTGGCCCTAGCGGGAGGCCAAGAGACCCAGTACTTC.